This T cell receptor (beta chain) stems from a study of PD-L1 blockade in urothelial cancer. About the study: Blood samples had a median of approximately 150,000 T cells, tens of thousands of unique TCRs, and clonality approximately 0.086.

Repertoires were generated with immunoSEQ multiplex PCR, while TCRdb's copy carries only in-frame clones and drops some. This table holds tens of thousands of clones, roughly four fifths found once. Patients had locally advanced or metastatic urothelial carcinoma. The starting material was PBMCs, obtained around atezolizumab (anti-PD-L1) treatment. The TCR was taken from a man between 70 and 80 years old with urothelial cancer.

CDR3: CAWSLGTGRNQPQHF. The CDR3 DNA follows: TGTGCCTGGAGTTTGGGGACAGGGAGGAATCAGCCCCAGCATTTT. The chain carries TRBV30 and TRBJ1-5; 9 bases agree with TRBD1. This CDR3 region has 15 residues. The V segment lost 2 bases and the J segment 4 bases; nucleotides outside the gene matches: 6. CDR1 is GTSNPN, CDR2 SVGIG, per germline (reference sequence).